This T cell receptor beta chain was profiled in a study of PD-1 blockade in classical Hodgkin lymphoma. Study-level findings and limits: In CD4+ cells, TCR diversity went up significantly by C4D1, but in CD8+ cells it did not.

Turning to this clone: Its antigen is unknown.

Libraries were prepared by immunoSEQ multiplex PCR; TCRdb keeps only in-frame clonotypes and omits some of them. In the table there are approximately 90,000 clones, about 90% of which are singletons. Relapse after autologous stem cell transplantation occurred in every patient, and brentuximab vedotin exposure varied. Germline V lookup: CDR1 MNHNS, CDR2 SASEGT. Trimming removed 3 bases at V and 5 bases at J, with 13 bases between. CDR3 length: 14 residues. The rearrangement uses TRBV6-1 and TRBJ1-1; D is uncertain. The starting material was peripheral blood mononuclear cells (PBMCs), obtained before the second cycle of nivolumab. The source is a human donor with classical Hodgkin lymphoma. CDR3 loop: CASSETRPETEAFF. The CDR3, as DNA: TGTGCCAGCAGTGAGACACGGCCGGAGACTGAAGCTTTCTTT.